A selection of T cell receptor beta chains follows, all from one sample in a study of spatial heterogeneity in lung cancer. TCRdb called the 5' RACE reads again in MiXCR, with one record for every CDR3 protein. Seen here are more than 2,500 distinct CDR3 sequences, under 7% observed once, and the top ten hold about 34%. This specimen was lung tumor tissue, taken at surgery. These receptor sequences come from a male donor with early-stage non-small cell lung cancer. CDR3s include the opening cysteine and the closing phenylalanine or tryptophan. A D gene is named only where the DNA matches it firmly. Some rows have no size entry. The others give once, few or many, or a class for an expanded clone.

j_call: TRBJ2-7; clone_size: -; v_call: TRBV30; d_call: TRBD2; cdr3_nt: TGTGCCTGGAGCGTACGGGGGGGGAGCTTCTACGAGCAGTACTTC; cdr3_aa: CAWSVRGGSFYEQYF
j_call: TRBJ2-7; clone_size: -; v_call: TRBV20-1; d_call: TRBD2; cdr3_nt: TGCAGTGCACGACTAGCGGGAGCCCACGAGCAGTACTTC; cdr3_aa: CSARLAGAHEQYF
j_call: TRBJ1-5; clone_size: -; v_call: TRBV19; d_call: -; cdr3_nt: TGTGCCAGTAGCCAAGGGTCCACCCTCAATCAGCCCCAGCATTTT; cdr3_aa: CASSQGSTLNQPQHF
j_call: TRBJ1-1; clone_size: many; v_call: TRBV6-6; d_call: TRBD1; cdr3_nt: TGTGCCAGCAGAAACCGACAGGGGGCGATGGACACTGAAGCTTTCTTT; cdr3_aa: CASRNRQGAMDTEAFF
j_call: TRBJ2-1; clone_size: few; v_call: TRBV3-1; d_call: -; cdr3_nt: TGTGCCAGCAGCCTAGGGGGGACTGAGCAGTTCTTC; cdr3_aa: CASSLGGTEQFF
j_call: TRBJ1-4; clone_size: many; v_call: TRBV6-6; d_call: -; cdr3_nt: TGTGCCAGCAGTCTTCAGGAGGAAAAACTGTTTTTT; cdr3_aa: CASSLQEEKLFF
j_call: TRBJ1-5; clone_size: -; v_call: TRBV13; d_call: -; cdr3_nt: TGTGCCAGCAGCATCCGGGACCTCAATCAGCCCCAGCATTTT; cdr3_aa: CASSIRDLNQPQHF
j_call: TRBJ2-4; clone_size: medium-sized; v_call: TRBV27; d_call: -; cdr3_nt: TGTGCCAGCAGTCGGAGACATCAGAACAAAAACATTCAGTACTTC; cdr3_aa: CASSRRHQNKNIQYF
j_call: TRBJ2-6; clone_size: many; v_call: TRBV3-1; d_call: -; cdr3_nt: TGTGCCAGCAGCCCAAAGCCGGGGATGGGGGCTGGGGCCAACGTCCTGACTTTC; cdr3_aa: CASSPKPGMGAGANVLTF
j_call: TRBJ2-3; clone_size: many; v_call: TRBV20-1; d_call: -; cdr3_nt: TGCAGTGCTACCGACGACAGGTTCCGCACAGATACGCAGTATTTT; cdr3_aa: CSATDDRFRTDTQYF
j_call: TRBJ2-7; clone_size: large; v_call: TRBV5-1; d_call: -; cdr3_nt: TGCGCCAGCAGCTTGGGATCAGGCGCGAGCTCCTACGAGCAGTACTTC; cdr3_aa: CASSLGSGASSYEQYF
j_call: TRBJ2-6; clone_size: medium-sized; v_call: TRBV10-2; d_call: -; cdr3_nt: TGCGCCAGCAGGGACAGCCACTCTGGGGCCAACGTCCTGACTTTC; cdr3_aa: CASRDSHSGANVLTF
j_call: TRBJ1-2; clone_size: medium-sized; v_call: TRBV19; d_call: TRBD1; cdr3_nt: TGTGCCAGTAGCAGGACAGGGGCACTCAGCTATGGCTACACCTTC; cdr3_aa: CASSRTGALSYGYTF
j_call: TRBJ1-2; clone_size: medium-sized; v_call: TRBV13; d_call: -; cdr3_nt: TGTGCCAGCAGCGCCCGAACATTGACAGGCCGTAACTATGGCTACACCTTC; cdr3_aa: CASSARTLTGRNYGYTF
j_call: TRBJ2-5; clone_size: -; v_call: TRBV20-1; d_call: TRBD2; cdr3_nt: TGCAGTGCTTTAAAGGCTAGCGGGGGGGCCCGGGAGACCCAGTACTTC; cdr3_aa: CSALKASGGARETQYF
j_call: TRBJ1-2; clone_size: medium-sized; v_call: TRBV18; d_call: -; cdr3_nt: TGTGCCAGCTCACCACTGGGAACAGGGAACTATGGCTACACCTTC; cdr3_aa: CASSPLGTGNYGYTF
j_call: TRBJ1-6; clone_size: medium-sized; v_call: TRBV10-2; d_call: TRBD1; cdr3_nt: TGCGCCAGCAGTGCAGGGGGGATTTCACCCCTCCACTTT; cdr3_aa: CASSAGGISPLHF
j_call: TRBJ2-7; clone_size: many; v_call: TRBV20-1; d_call: -; cdr3_nt: TGCAGTGTTAATCCGGAGGGTTCGTCCTACGAGCAGTACTTC; cdr3_aa: CSVNPEGSSYEQYF
j_call: TRBJ2-1; clone_size: many; v_call: TRBV19; d_call: -; cdr3_nt: TGTGCCAGTAGTATAGGGTCCGAGATTTACAATGAGCAGTTCTTC; cdr3_aa: CASSIGSEIYNEQFF
j_call: TRBJ1-6; clone_size: many; v_call: TRBV25-1; d_call: TRBD1; cdr3_nt: TGTGCCAGCAGTGGCCTTGGACAGGGCGCCTATAATTCACCCCTCCACTTT; cdr3_aa: CASSGLGQGAYNSPLHF
j_call: TRBJ2-7; clone_size: medium-sized; v_call: TRBV18; d_call: TRBD2; cdr3_nt: TGTGCCAGCTCACCAAGCCTAGCGGGATTGTTCGAGCAGTACTTC; cdr3_aa: CASSPSLAGLFEQYF
j_call: TRBJ1-2; clone_size: few; v_call: TRBV5-6; d_call: -; cdr3_nt: TGTGCCAGCAGCTTGGCCGTTCGGAGGCGTACTAACTATGGCTACACCTTC; cdr3_aa: CASSLAVRRRTNYGYTF
j_call: TRBJ2-7; clone_size: medium-sized; v_call: TRBV7-2; d_call: -; cdr3_nt: TGTGCCAGCAGCTTTGACGGGGGTTCCTACGAGCAGTACTTC; cdr3_aa: CASSFDGGSYEQYF
j_call: TRBJ1-2; clone_size: -; v_call: TRBV4-1; d_call: -; cdr3_nt: TGCGCCAGCAGCCTACAGACAGAGACGAACTATGGCTACACCTTC; cdr3_aa: CASSLQTETNYGYTF
j_call: TRBJ1-5; clone_size: medium-sized; v_call: TRBV6-5; d_call: -; cdr3_nt: TGTGCCAGCAGTTATCTGGGGGGCCCCCAGCATTTT; cdr3_aa: CASSYLGGPQHF
j_call: TRBJ1-1; clone_size: many; v_call: TRBV6-6; d_call: -; cdr3_nt: TGTGCCAGCAGTTTGGTTGCCACTGAAGCTTTCTTT; cdr3_aa: CASSLVATEAFF